This T cell receptor (beta chain) was documented in a study of Tregs in tolerant kidney transplant recipients. Regarding this clone: Its antigen is not identified. The CDR3 goes on 3 residues after the read ends, and that part is filled in from the germline J gene.

The repertoire was sequenced with immunoSEQ multiplex PCR; TCRdb's copy has only in-frame clones and lacks some. This sample's table has around 33,000 clones. V lost 6 bases and J lost 1, with 15 bases in between. CDR3 size: 14 residues. Germline lookup yields CDR1 DFQATT and CDR2 SNEGSKA (reference sequence). Study results and caveats: Few patients were studied, so findings need validation in larger groups. Tregs expanded with activated donor B cells seemed most donor-specific.

The nonmyeloablative bone marrow transplants came from related graft donors, with transient mixed chimerism. The clonotype originates from a human patient who received a combined kidney and bone marrow transplant. These T cells may partly come from the graft donor. The rearrangement joins TRBV20-1 to TRBJ1-1, with TRBD1 as a possible D gene (6 bases). The sample here was CD4+ T cells from blood (PBMCs), taken 24 months after the transplant. The part of the CDR3 DNA that was read is TGCAGTGCCTCGGACAGTCGTCCGAACACTGAA. Translation: CSASDSRPNTE. The complete CDR3 sequence is CSASDSRPNTEAFF.